This T cell receptor (beta chain) originates from a study of blood T cell repertoires in COVID-19. This clone has just one count. The CDR3 sequence is 11 residues long. V was trimmed by 3 bases and J by 5 bases, leaving 5 bases between them. Germline V CDR1 and CDR2: SGHRS, YFSETQ. The data were produced by immunoSEQ multiplex PCR, yet TCRdb's version contains in-frame clones alone and is incomplete. The table includes 250,000 to 300,000 clones, about 86% detected once. This clonotype was obtained from an older woman with COVID-19, enrolled during active disease. The sample was peripheral blood. The chain has TRBV5-1 and TRBJ2-5; D remains unclear. This chain's CDR3 is CASSSLETQYF. As DNA, the CDR3 is TGCGCCAGCAGCTCCTTGGAGACCCAGTACTTC.